These T cell receptor beta chains were read from a single sample in a study of monozygotic twins with inflammatory bowel disease. For each CDR3 protein, TCRdb gives one entry from its re-call of the 5' RACE reads, without DNA. In all, the sample yields around 380,000 distinct CDR3 sequences. Source material: blood. These receptors were obtained from a human donor with ulcerative colitis or Crohn's disease, or a healthy co-twin of an affected twin (not recorded which). CDR3s include the opening cysteine and the closing phenylalanine or tryptophan. Each record gives: V gene, J gene, CDR3 protein.

TRBV7-2	TRBJ2-7	CASSLVPRQVSYEQYF
TRBV4-3	TRBJ1-1	CASSQVKGGTEAFF
TRBV6-2/TRBV6-3	TRBJ2-1	CASSLLVSYNEQFF
TRBV7-2	TRBJ2-2	CASSQAPPQAGLFF
TRBV20-1	TRBJ1-3	CSARAGTGWRNTIYF
TRBV4-1	TRBJ1-1	CASSQEAPGLGTEAFF
TRBV5-6	TRBJ2-4	CASSFLAGRDKNIQYF
TRBV5-1	TRBJ2-1	CASSPGLAGGPEQFF
TRBV7-2	TRBJ2-1	CASSLRLAGEHEQFF
TRBV20-1	TRBJ2-3	CSARADSLGGITDTQYF
TRBV10-3	TRBJ2-2	CAIRIRGAGDTGELFF
TRBV29-1	TRBJ1-1	CSSSLLSTEAFF
TRBV15	TRBJ2-1	CATSREVGFPYNEQFF
TRBV6-1	TRBJ2-7	CASSEMGQGNEQYF
TRBV4-3	TRBJ2-1	CASSQEWGLANEQFF
TRBV28	TRBJ2-5	CASSVRQPQETQYF
TRBV9	TRBJ2-7	CASSVGPPPQEQYF
TRBV5-4	TRBJ2-6	CASSPQASGANVLTF